This is a list of T cell receptor beta chains from one sample in a study of OX40 agonist ivuxolimab in advanced cancers. Method: immunoSEQ multiplex PCR; TCRdb's copy keeps in-frame clones and lacks some. The sample holds roughly 100,000 clones; about nine tenths are singletons and the top ten take approximately 0.48%. The sample was CD4+ or CD8+ T cells sorted from blood, taken in a trial of the OX40 agonist ivuxolimab. Source of these receptors: an adult with an advanced solid tumor such as melanoma, head and neck, liver or kidney cancer. Each CDR3 is given without its conserved first and last residue.

V	J	CDR3
TRBV10-3	TRBJ2-7	AISDESVYEQY
TRBV6-5	TRBJ1-5	ASGSTFSNQPQH
TRBV9	TRBJ2-5	ASSVRGTGGETQY
TRBV28	TRBJ1-1	ATRQGGTTEAF
TRBV6-6	TRBJ2-7	ASSRLAGGWEQY
TRBV19	TRBJ1-1	ATQAGFVNTEAF
TRBV18	TRBJ2-2	ASSPRNTGELF
TRBV4-3	TRBJ1-5	ASSQDWGGFYQPQH
TRBV18	TRBJ2-5	ASSPPVQETQY
TRBV5-1	TRBJ1-5	ASSLVGLSNQPQH
TRBV6-6	TRBJ1-5	ASRLGQGGNQPQH
TRBV28	TRBJ1-1	ASTVGTEAF
TRBV19	TRBJ2-4	ASSPRTSGGNIQY
TRBV5-5	TRBJ2-7	ASSSGSSTGGYEQY
TRBV28	TRBJ2-5	ASSSPDLSETQY
TRBV5-8	TRBJ1-2	ASSRGRDNYGYT
TRBV5-4	TRBJ2-3	ASSTGLVGTDTQY
TRBV7-3	TRBJ1-1	ASRRTSNTEAF
TRBV7-9	TRBJ1-4	ASSLMDEKLF
TRBV5-1	TRBJ1-1	ASSVQGALTEAF
TRBV28	TRBJ1-6	ASTWDAMYNSPLH
TRBV4-3	TRBJ2-3	ASSQDWSPTDTQY
TRBV25-1	TRBJ2-1	ASSERTSGVYNEQF
TRBV30	TRBJ2-7	ARSAGVSSYEQY
TRBV30	TRBJ2-3	AWSLAGGATDTQY
TRBV7-3	TRBJ1-6	ASSLKQGARSPLH
TRBV9	TRBJ2-3	ASSEMTSTDTQY
TRBV30	TRBJ2-7	AWSDGSYEQY
TRBV18	TRBJ2-5	ASSPPGTGGQTQY
TRBV7-2	TRBJ2-7	ASSLMMEYSYEQY
TRBV28	TRBJ1-4	ASCGTANRGVEKLF
TRBV19	TRBJ1-5	ASRSVGVGY
TRBV4-1	TRBJ2-3	ASSQNSGGRTDTQY
TRBV9	TRBJ1-2	ASSPDVGERGYT
TRBV5-4	TRBJ2-7	ASSSIAGYEQY
TRBV9	TRBJ2-5	ASSVDRDQETQY
TRBV30	TRBJ1-1	AWSHRQGEMRAF